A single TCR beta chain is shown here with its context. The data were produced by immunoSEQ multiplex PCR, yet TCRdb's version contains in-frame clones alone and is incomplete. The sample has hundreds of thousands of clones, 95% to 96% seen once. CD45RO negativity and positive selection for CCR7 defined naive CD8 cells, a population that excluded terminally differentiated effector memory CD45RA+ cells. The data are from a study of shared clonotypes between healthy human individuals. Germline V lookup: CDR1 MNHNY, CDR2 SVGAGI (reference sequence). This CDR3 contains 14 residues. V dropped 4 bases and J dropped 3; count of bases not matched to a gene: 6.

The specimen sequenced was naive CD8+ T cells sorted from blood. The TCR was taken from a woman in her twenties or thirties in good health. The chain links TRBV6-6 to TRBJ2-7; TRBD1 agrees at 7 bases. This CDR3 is CASSSSQGDYEQYF. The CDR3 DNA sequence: TGTGCCAGCAGTTCCTCCCAGGGGGACTACGAGCAGTACTTC.